Given below is one T cell receptor (beta chain) in context. This clonotype occurred many times. There is no known antigen for this receptor. Base-call qualities are not available, and no considerably larger clone is one nucleotide away. Interpreted using the paper, the treatment or condition label stands for: live attenuated yellow fever vaccine strain. PBMCs were isolated from peripheral blood using a standard Ficoll-Paque protocol. CD4 and CD8 T-cell fractions were isolated with Dynabeads CD4 and CD8 positive selection kits. TriZol was used to extract RNA from bulk PBMCs, from CD4 and CD8 fractions, and from dextramer-positive and dextramer-negative fractions. The CDR3, from cysteine to phenylalanine, totals 15 residues. CDR3 DNA is the only sequence kept; it has 45 bases, read in frame from the first base. V was cut back by 0 bases and J by 6 bases, leaving a gap of 14 bases between them. The germline V gene (reference sequence) specifies DFQATT as CDR1 and SNEGSKA as CDR2.

This record belongs to a study of T cells after yellow fever vaccination (dated by TCRdb to between 2018 and 2021). Regarding the study in general: The SMART-Seq v4 Ultra Low Input RNA kit was used to prepare libraries from fractions with low cell numbers. To follow T-cell clones before and after both primary and booster YFV17D yellow fever vaccination, bulk TCR alpha and beta repertoires underwent longitudinal sequencing. Blood was collected at multiple timepoints before and after primary and secondary immunization, and bulk PBMC replicates and cell subsets were isolated. Two healthy male donors, one aged 18 to 30 and one aged 30 to 40 years, made up the cohort.

TCR cDNA was made using 5'RACE template switching, a step that added a universal primer site and unique molecular identifiers. Priming for cDNA synthesis came from both the TCR alpha and TCR beta constant segments. Libraries were amplified in two PCR steps, with sample barcodes and sequencing adapters added in the second step. Libraries were sequenced on Illumina HiSeq 2500 (2x100 bp) or NovaSeq (2x150 bp). For the original study's pipeline: Demultiplexing of reads and collapsing into UMI consensus sequences were performed with MIGEC, and V(D)J alignment was carried out with MiXCR. Vaccine-responding clonotypes were identified with edgeR using replicate PBMC samples, with FDR below 0.01 and a log2 fold change above 5 up to day 15 being required. CD4 or CD8 identity was assigned to each bulk clonotype according to whether the clonotype was present at higher abundance in the sequenced CD4 repertoire or the sequenced CD8 repertoire. TCRdb reran the public reads through fastp at Q25 and MiXCR, keeping productive beta chains. Rows with a matching CDR3 protein are joined into one entry that keeps the most common DNA and genes. It is TCRdb's table, rather than the study itself, that gives the V and J calls and clone size. Counted in this sample were more than 120,000 distinct CDR3 sequences; roughly 8% of them appeared once. The ten largest account for less than 0.85% of the sample.

The paper as a whole reports these results and caveats: A small share of clonotypes occurred in both CD4 and CD8 compartments, likely arising from convergent recombination. Most clones expanded after primary vaccination were re-detected after the booster (approximately 95% of CD4 and more than 70% of CD8), suggesting broad memory maintenance. The study included only a couple of donors, which limits how far the findings can be generalized. Because abundant contaminating clonotypes from the bulk population could be contained in FACS-sorted repertoires, computational filtering was required. The secondary T-cell response was weaker than the primary response but faster, peaking on day 5 instead of day 15.

The source of this sequence is a man between 25 and 39 years old who received the YFV17D yellow fever vaccine. Source: CD4+ T cells sorted from PBMCs, taken 5 days after the yellow fever booster vaccination. The chain is made from TRBV20-1 and TRBJ2-2; TRBD2 might be the D gene, on 6 matching bases. The base sequence is TGCAGTGCTAGAGATAGGAGAGGAGGGGCCGGGGAGCTGTTTTTT. Its product reads: CSARDRRGGAGELFF.